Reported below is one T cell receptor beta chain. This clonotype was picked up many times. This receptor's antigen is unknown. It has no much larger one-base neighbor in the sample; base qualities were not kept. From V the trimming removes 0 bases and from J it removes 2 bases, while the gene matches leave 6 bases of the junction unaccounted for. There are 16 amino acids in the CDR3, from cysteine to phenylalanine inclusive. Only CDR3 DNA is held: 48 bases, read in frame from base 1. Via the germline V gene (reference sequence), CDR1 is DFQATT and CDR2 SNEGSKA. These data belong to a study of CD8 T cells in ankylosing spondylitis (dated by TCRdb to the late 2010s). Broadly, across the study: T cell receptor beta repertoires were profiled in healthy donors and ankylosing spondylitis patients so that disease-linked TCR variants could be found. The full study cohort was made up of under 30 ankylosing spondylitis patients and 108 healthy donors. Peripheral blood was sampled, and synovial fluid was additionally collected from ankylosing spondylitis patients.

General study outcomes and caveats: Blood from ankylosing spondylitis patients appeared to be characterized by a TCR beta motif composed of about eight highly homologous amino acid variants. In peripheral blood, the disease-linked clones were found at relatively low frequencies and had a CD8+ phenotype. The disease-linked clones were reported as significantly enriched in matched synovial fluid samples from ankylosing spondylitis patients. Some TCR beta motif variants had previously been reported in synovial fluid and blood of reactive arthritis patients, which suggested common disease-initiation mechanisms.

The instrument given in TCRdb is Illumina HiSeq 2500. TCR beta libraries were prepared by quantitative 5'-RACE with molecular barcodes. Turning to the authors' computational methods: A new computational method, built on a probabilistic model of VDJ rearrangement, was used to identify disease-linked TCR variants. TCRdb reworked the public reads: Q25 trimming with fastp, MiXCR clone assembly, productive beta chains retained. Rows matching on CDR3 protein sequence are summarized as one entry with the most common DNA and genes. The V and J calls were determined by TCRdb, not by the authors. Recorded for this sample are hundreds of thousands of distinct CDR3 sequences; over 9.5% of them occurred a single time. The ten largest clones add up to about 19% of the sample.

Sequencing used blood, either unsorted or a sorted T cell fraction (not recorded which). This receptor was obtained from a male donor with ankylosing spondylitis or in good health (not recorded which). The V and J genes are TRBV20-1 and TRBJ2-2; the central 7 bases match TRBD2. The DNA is TGCAGTGCTAGAGATCTCGCGGGGGTCAACACCGGGGAGCTGTTTTTT. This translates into CSARDLAGVNTGELFF.